This T cell receptor (beta chain) was sequenced during a study of PD-L1 blockade in urothelial cancer. Repertoires were generated with immunoSEQ multiplex PCR, while TCRdb's copy carries only in-frame clones and drops some. The sample contains 85,000 to 130,000 clones, approximately 91% of which appear only once. CDR1 and CDR2 from the germline V gene are LNHNV and YYDKDF (reference sequence). Trimming removed 1 base from V and 2 bases from J; junction bases left unmatched: 5. The CDR3 length is 16 residues. This sample comprised PBMCs, obtained around atezolizumab (anti-PD-L1) treatment. This TCR was sampled from an elderly woman with urothelial cancer. The V call is TRBV15, the J call TRBJ1-1; 9 positions match TRBD1. The CDR3 bases are TGTGCCACCAGCAGAGCCCCGGACAGGGGTAACACTGAAGCTTTCTTT. The encoded protein is CATSRAPDRGNTEAFF. Using reference TRBV15 and TRBJ1-1 for the parts outside the CDR3, the full variable domain is DAMVIQNPRYQVTQFGKPVTLSCSQTLNHNVMYWYQQKSSQAPKLLFHYYDKDFNNEADTPDNFQSRRPNTSFCFLDIRSPGLGDTAMYLCATSRAPDRGNTEAFFGQGTRLTVV.